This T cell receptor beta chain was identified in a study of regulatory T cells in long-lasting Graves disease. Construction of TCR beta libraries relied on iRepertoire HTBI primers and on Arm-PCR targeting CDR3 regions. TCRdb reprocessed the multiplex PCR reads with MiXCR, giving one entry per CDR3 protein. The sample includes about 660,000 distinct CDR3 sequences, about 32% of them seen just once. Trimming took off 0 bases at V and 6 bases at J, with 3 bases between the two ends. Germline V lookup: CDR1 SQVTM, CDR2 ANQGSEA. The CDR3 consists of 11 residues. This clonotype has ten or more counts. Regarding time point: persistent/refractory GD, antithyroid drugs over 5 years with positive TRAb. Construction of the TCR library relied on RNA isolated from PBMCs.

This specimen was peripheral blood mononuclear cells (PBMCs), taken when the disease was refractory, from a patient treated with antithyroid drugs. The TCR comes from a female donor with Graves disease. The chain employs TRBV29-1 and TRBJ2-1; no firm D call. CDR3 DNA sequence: TGCAGCGTTGAAGAATTCAATGAGCAGTTCTTC. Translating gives CSVEEFNEQFF.